The 25 T cell receptor beta chains below come from one sample, sequenced in a study of identical twins. From the 5' RACE reads, TCRdb called clonotypes with MiXCR, one entry per CDR3 protein. The sample contains approximately 670,000 distinct CDR3 sequences, 6.1% of which appear only once. The source material was naive T cells sorted from blood. These receptors were taken from a man younger than 30 in good health.

The table lists this clonotype with many counts. The chain couples TRBV29-1 to TRBJ2-7; no firm D call. The CDR3 covers 14 residues. Germline V CDR1 and CDR2: SQVTM, ANQGSEA. V was pared by 4 bases and J by 0 bases, with 13 bases between. CDR3 protein: CSVGMRASSYEQYF. CDR3 DNA: TGCAGCGTTGGTATGAGAGCCAGCTCCTACGAGCAGTACTTC.

This clonotype was seen repeatedly, ten times or more. The chain combines TRBV18 with TRBJ1-1; no definite D call. With 6 bases removed from V and 7 bases from J, the gap between germline ends came to 9 bases. Germline CDR1 and CDR2: KGHSH and LQKENI. CDR3 length: 11 residues. The CDR3 coding sequence is TGTGCCAGCTCCCGGGATTTTGAAGCTTTCTTT. Translating gives CASSRDFEAFF.

The table lists this clonotype with many counts. V gene TRBV6-1 combines with J gene TRBJ1-2; D uncertain. This CDR3 has 13 amino acids. Trimming stripped 1 base from V and 4 bases from J, with 7 bases between. Germline values: CDR1 MNHNS, CDR2 SASEGT. Here the CDR3 reads CASSEGHSYGYTF. CDR3 in DNA: TGTGCCAGCAGTGAAGGACACTCCTATGGCTACACCTTC.

This clonotype was seen at least ten times. The chain uses TRBV9 and TRBJ2-3; D tentatively fits TRBD1 or TRBD2 (5 bases each). V lost 8 bases and J lost 0, with 19 bases in between. Germline V lookup: CDR1 SGDLS, CDR2 YYNGEE. This CDR3 region has 16 residues. The DNA for the CDR3 is TGTGCCAGTACCTACGAGGGGTTGGGGAGCACAGATACGCAGTATTTT. This encodes CASTYEGLGSTDTQYF.

This clonotype was counted many times. V gene TRBV12-3 or TRBV12-4 combines with J gene TRBJ2-5, with D tentatively TRBD1 or TRBD2 (5 bases each). Trimming stripped 6 bases from V and 1 base from J, with 12 bases between. CDR3 length equals 14 residues. The CDR3 bases are TGTGCCAGCAGCCCGGGGCAGCGCCAAGAGACCCAGTACTTC. It yields the protein CASSPGQRQETQYF.

The rearrangement links TRBV27 to TRBJ2-2, with D tentatively TRBD1 (6 bases). Germline loops: CDR1 MNHEY, CDR2 SMNVEV (reference sequence). V lost 6 bases to trimming and J lost 3 bases, with 17 bases between them. The length of the CDR3 is 16 residues. Here the CDR3 DNA reads TGTGCCAGCAGCCCTCTAGGGGGAGATTACACCGGGGAGCTGTTTTTT. Amino acids: CASSPLGGDYTGELFF.

This clonotype was detected many times. The chain is built from TRBV6-1 and TRBJ2-1, with 9 nucleotides matching TRBD2. Germline V lookup: CDR1 MNHNS, CDR2 SASEGT. CDR3 length: 16 amino acids. J lost 4 bases, V lost 7 bases, and 11 bases had no gene match. CDR3 in amino acids: CASIRGSGSIYNEQFF. As DNA, the CDR3 is TGTGCCAGCATCAGGGGTAGCGGGAGTATTTACAATGAGCAGTTCTTC.

The chain couples TRBV2 to TRBJ2-1; 8 bases fit TRBD2. The germline CDR1 and CDR2 sequences are SNHLY and FYNNEI. The V segment lost 6 bases and the J segment 2 bases; nucleotides outside the gene matches: 6. This CDR3 has 15 residues. The CDR3 region has the DNA TGTGCCAGCAGGGGGACTAGAGACACCTACAATGAGCAGTTCTTC. Translating gives CASRGTRDTYNEQFF.

Many counts were recorded for this clonotype. The CDR3 DNA reads TGTGCCAGCAGCTTGGATAGCTATGGCTACACCTTC. Residues: CASSLDSYGYTF. The chain is built from TRBV5-6 and TRBJ1-2; D gene unclear. The germline V and J ends were trimmed by 0 bases and 4 bases, with 4 bases remaining between them. Germline CDR1 and CDR2: SGHDT and YYEEEE. This CDR3 is built from 12 residues.

This clonotype has more than one count but fewer than ten. The V call is TRBV7-2, the J call TRBJ2-1; TRBD1 agrees at 7 bases. The trim removed 0 bases at V and 8 bases at J, leaving 13 bases unmatched. The germline V gene has CDR1 SGHTA and CDR2 FQGNSA. This CDR3 region has 17 residues. This CDR3 reads CASSLALGRGKGYEQFF. CDR3 sequence (DNA): TGTGCCAGCAGCTTAGCCCTGGGCAGGGGGAAGGGGTATGAGCAGTTCTTC.

This clonotype was picked up many times. This sequence joins TRBV5-1 and TRBJ2-5, with 8 bases identical to TRBD2. V was clipped by 4 bases and J by 4 bases; unmatched bases: 6. The CDR3 length is 14 residues. The germline gives CDR1 SGHRS, CDR2 YFSETQ. The CDR3 DNA reads as TGCGCCAGCAGCGCCTCGGCGGGGGGAGAGACCCAGTACTTC. This gives the protein CASSASAGGETQYF.

This chain links TRBV15 with TRBJ2-7; D is perhaps TRBD2 (6 bases). With 5 bases removed from V and 3 bases from J, the gap between germline ends came to 14 bases. The CDR3 spans 14 residues. CDR1 and CDR2 (germline): LNHNV, YYDKDF (reference sequence). CDR3 sequence (DNA): TGTGCCACCAGCGACCCCTCGGGGGTCTACGAGCAGTACGTC. Its translation: CATSDPSGVYEQYV.

This clonotype was picked up one time. The V gene is TRBV12-3 or TRBV12-4, the J gene TRBJ2-5, with TRBD2 matching over 9 bases. This CDR3 spans 17 amino acids. V shed 1 base and J 2 bases; nucleotides not matched to a gene: 8. The CDR3, as DNA: TGTGCCAGCAGTTTAGAACAGGGACTAGCCCGACAAGAGACCCAGTACTTC. This translates into CASSLEQGLARQETQYF.

The sample holds a few counts of this clonotype. This sequence joins TRBV2 and TRBJ1-1; D is ambiguous. The CDR3 loop spans 12 amino acids. From germline, CDR1 is SNHLY and CDR2 FYNNEI. V lost 7 bases and J 4 bases, leaving 10 bases between the germline ends. CDR3 residues: CASKNLVTEAFF. In DNA, the CDR3 is TGTGCCAGCAAGAACTTAGTCACTGAAGCTTTCTTT.

This clonotype was counted at least ten times. V gene TRBV6-6 combines with J gene TRBJ2-7; weak D call: TRBD1 (5 bases). CDR3 length equals 11 residues. Trimming cost V 5 bases and J 7 bases, with 9 bases left between them. Germline V gene data show CDR1 as MNHNY and CDR2 as SVGAGI (reference sequence). The CDR3 sequence: CASSQQAEQYF. DNA for the CDR3: TGTGCCAGCAGTCAACAGGCAGAGCAGTACTTC.

This clonotype was detected many times. The V gene is TRBV4-2, the J gene TRBJ2-1; D call uncertain. Germline CDR1 and CDR2: LGHNA and YNFKEQ. V was shortened by 1 base and J by 5 bases, with 6 bases between the two germline ends. The CDR3 has 13 amino acids. CDR3 sequence reads: CASSQGFDNEQFF. The CDR3, as DNA: TGTGCCAGCAGCCAAGGGTTCGACAATGAGCAGTTCTTC.

This clonotype occurred many times. J is TRBJ2-3 and V is TRBV12-3 or TRBV12-4; D unclear. This CDR3 is built from 15 residues. V shed 2 bases and J shed 6 bases, with 15 bases lying between them. CDR3 DNA: TGTGCCAGCAGTTTAACGCCAGGAATTATGGATACGCAGTATTTT. It specifies CASSLTPGIMDTQYF.

The V gene is TRBV7-8, the J gene TRBJ2-5; 14 bases are shared with TRBD2. In germline, CDR1 is SGHVS, CDR2 FQNEAQ. V lost 2 bases and J lost 3; bases outside the gene matches: 11. The CDR3 consists of 19 residues. In DNA, the CDR3 is TGTGCCAGCAGCTTAACCCCGACTAGCGGGAGGGCCCGAAAAGAGACCCAGTACTTC. Translated, it gives CASSLTPTSGRARKETQYF.

V is TRBV12-3 or TRBV12-4 and J is TRBJ2-7; the match to TRBD2 covers 9 bases. The CDR3 loop spans 17 amino acids. This CDR3 is CASSPGALAGKIYEHYV. CDR3 sequence (DNA): TGTGCCAGCTCCCCAGGTGCGCTAGCGGGAAAAATCTACGAGCATTACGTC.

This clonotype was counted ten times or more. The V call is TRBV27, the J call TRBJ2-3; 9 bases match TRBD2. With V trimmed by 5 bases and J by 0 bases, 9 bases remained unmatched. This CDR3 comprises 17 residues. Germline V lookup: CDR1 MNHEY, CDR2 SMNVEV (reference sequence). The CDR3 loop is CASSMRIAGASTDTQYF. For the CDR3, the DNA is TGTGCCAGCAGTATGCGGATAGCGGGAGCGAGCACAGATACGCAGTATTTT.

This clonotype appeared a few times. The chain joins TRBV11-1 to TRBJ2-7; 9 nucleotides line up with TRBD2. This CDR3 has 18 amino acids. V was pared by 5 bases and J by 0 bases, with 14 bases of the junction left unmatched. Germline V gives CDR1 SGHAT, CDR2 FQDESV (reference sequence). The CDR3 coding sequence is TGTGCCAGCAGCCAAACCCACCGACTAGCGGAGAGCTCCTACGAGCAGTACTTC. It codes for CASSQTHRLAESSYEQYF.

This clonotype occurred many times. The chain recombines TRBV12-3 or TRBV12-4 with TRBJ1-2; D uncertain. The CDR3 has 13 amino acids. Deletions cut 3 bases from V and 0 bases from J, with 5 bases between. CDR3 protein: CASSFTPNYGYTF. The CDR3 DNA is TGTGCCAGCAGTTTCACACCTAACTATGGCTACACCTTC.

V usage is TRBV7-2 and J usage is TRBJ1-4; tentative D call: TRBD1 (6 bases). CDR1 SGHTA and CDR2 FQGNSA come from the germline V gene. V dropped 1 base and J dropped 6 bases, with 12 bases sitting between them. This CDR3 spans 15 amino acids. Written as DNA, the CDR3 is TGTGCCAGCAGCTTAGTTCTCAGGGGAGATGAAAAACTGTTTTTT. Residues: CASSLVLRGDEKLFF.

The genes are TRBV19 and TRBJ2-1; tentatively, D is TRBD2 (5 bases). Per the germline V gene, CDR1 is LNHDA and CDR2 is SQIVND (reference sequence). The CDR3 length is 13 residues. V lost 3 bases, J lost 7 bases, and 10 bases lay in between. CDR3 loop: CASSIGVGNEQFF. For the CDR3, the DNA is TGTGCCAGTAGTATCGGGGTGGGGAATGAGCAGTTCTTC. The entire variable domain, with the rest obtained from reference TRBV19 and TRBJ2-1, is as follows: DGGITQSPKYLFRKEGQNVTLSCEQNLNHDAMYWYRQDPGQGLRLIYYSQIVNDFQKGDIAEGYSVSREKKESFPLTVTSAQKNPTAFYLCASSIGVGNEQFFGPGTRLTVL.

This clonotype showed up just a few times. The chain has TRBV29-1 and TRBJ2-2; 8 positions agree with TRBD1. The CDR3 loop spans 16 amino acids. J lost 1 base, V lost 6 bases, and 10 bases had no gene match. CDR1 is SQVTM, CDR2 ANQGSEA, per germline. In DNA, the CDR3 is TGCAGCGTAGTTGGCACAGGGGGGAGGAACACCGGGGAGCTGTTTTTT. Translation: CSVVGTGGRNTGELFF.